Below, 14 T cell receptor beta chains from the same sample are listed, as sequenced in a study of T cells in Graves' hyperthyroidism and ophthalmopathy. RNA transcripts served as the template for amplifying TCR beta CDR3 regions. The HTBI primer set drove a first-round RT-PCR of the TCR CDR3. TCRdb ran MiXCR on the multiplex PCR reads and lists one entry per CDR3 protein. The sample has fewer than 650,000 distinct CDR3 sequences; 14% to 15% are singletons. The sequenced sample consisted of blood. The receptors come from a woman between 40 and 50 years old with Graves' ophthalmopathy.

This clonotype was detected only a few times. V gene TRBV7-2 combines with J gene TRBJ2-6; TRBD2 might be the D (5 bases). The V gene's germline CDR1 is SGHTA and CDR2 FQGNSA. The CDR3 has 14 amino acids. V lost 5 bases to trimming and J lost 4 bases, with 9 bases between them. CDR3 amino acids: CASSTRTGANVLTF. The DNA of the CDR3 is TGTGCCAGCAGCACTAGAACCGGGGCCAACGTCCTGACTTTC.

V and J are TRBV12-3 or TRBV12-4 and TRBJ1-2, with D unresolved. The CDR3 extends over 14 amino acids. V was trimmed by 4 bases and J by 4 bases, leaving 13 bases between them. CDR3 region: CASSSTPSPYGYTF. CDR3 nucleotides: TGTGCCAGCAGTTCAACCCCGAGCCCCTATGGCTACACCTTC.

This chain uses TRBV7-8 with TRBJ2-7; TRBD2 might be the D (6 bases). CDR3 length: 16 amino acids. Trimming removed 0 bases at V and 4 bases at J, with 16 bases between. Germline assignment: CDR1 SGHVS and CDR2 FQNEAQ. For the CDR3, the DNA is TGTGCCAGCAGCTTAGCGGTCCTAGTTGGAGGGTACGAGCAGTACTTC. It specifies CASSLAVLVGGYEQYF.

This clonotype was counted many times. The V and J genes are TRBV7-3 and TRBJ2-7; no clear D gene. This CDR3 has 13 amino acids. The V gene's germline CDR1 is SGHTA and CDR2 FQGTGA. Trimming left V 1 base short and J 7 bases short, with 11 bases between. The CDR3 region has the DNA TGTGCCAGCAGCTTAATGCCGTATGGAGAGCAGTACTTC. It specifies CASSLMPYGEQYF.

This clonotype occurred many times. The genes are TRBV19 and TRBJ2-7, with a possible D match to TRBD1 (6 bases). The CDR3 is 15 residues long. The germline V gene has CDR1 LNHDA and CDR2 SQIVND (reference sequence). The V end was cut by 5 bases, the J end by 7 bases, with 21 bases between. In DNA form, the CDR3 reads TGTGCCAGTAGTCCCCACGGGACACCAGTAGTAGAGCAGTACTTC. Amino acid sequence: CASSPHGTPVVEQYF.

This clonotype was picked up a small number of times. Since a much larger clone is just one base distant, this may be a read error. The J gene is TRBJ1-2, the V gene TRBV6-2 or TRBV6-3, with D uncertain. The CDR3 extends over 12 amino acids. Trimming shortened V by 5 bases and J by 4 bases, and 8 bases separated the two germline ends. CDR1 MNHEY and CDR2 SVGEGT come from the germline V gene. CDR3 coding DNA: TGTGCCAGCAGTCAGGACCTCTATGGCTACACCTTC. It yields the protein CASSQDLYGYTF.

This clonotype was counted many times. The V gene is TRBV27, the J gene TRBJ1-5, with a tentative D call TRBD1 (5 bases). This CDR3 region has 16 residues. Trimming took 5 bases from V and 6 from J, leaving 20 bases between them. Germline assignment: CDR1 MNHEY and CDR2 SMNVEV (reference sequence). CDR3 bases: TGTGCCAGCAGTCCCACAAGCGACCCCCAGGGTCAGCCCCAGCATTTT. Translated, it gives CASSPTSDPQGQPQHF.

J is TRBJ2-7 and V is TRBV24-1, with D perhaps given as TRBD1 or TRBD2 (5 bases each). Trimming removed 4 bases from V and 6 bases from J, with 15 bases in between. The CDR3 runs to 14 residues. Germline assignment: CDR1 KGHDR and CDR2 SFDVKD. The CDR3 here is CATSDPDERGEQYF. DNA of the CDR3: TGTGCCACCAGTGACCCCGACGAGAGGGGCGAGCAGTACTTC.

The CDR3, as DNA: TGTGCCAGCGTGGGACTAGCGGGAGGGACGGAGACCCAGTACTTC. Its protein is CASVGLAGGTETQYF. This sequence joins TRBV28 and TRBJ2-5, with 16 bases that match TRBD2. V gave up 8 bases and J gave up 5 bases; unmatched junction bases: 5. The CDR3 covers 15 residues. Germline V CDR1 and CDR2: MDHEN, SYDVKM.

This clonotype was seen more than once but under ten times. The chain couples TRBV5-1 to TRBJ2-2; TRBD2 agrees at 8 bases. The ends lost 6 bases at V and 8 bases at J; junction bases unmatched: 12. From germline, CDR1 is SGHRS and CDR2 YFSETQ. This CDR3 has 15 residues. CDR3 sequence: CASTSQKAGEGELFF. CDR3 coding DNA: TGCGCCAGCACCTCCCAGAAAGCGGGAGAGGGGGAGCTGTTTTTT.

The rearrangement joins TRBV19 to TRBJ2-5; D is possibly TRBD1 (6 bases). This CDR3 has 15 amino acids. Trimming took 7 bases from V and 2 from J, leaving 17 bases between them. Germline loops: CDR1 LNHDA, CDR2 SQIVND (reference sequence). In nucleotides, the CDR3 is TGTGCCAGTAAGGGGCGAAGGGGGACGCAAGAGACCCAGTACTTC. Protein sequence: CASKGRRGTQETQYF.

For this clonotype: With a much larger clone just one base away, this may be a read error. The conserved final phenylalanine or tryptophan is absent from the CDR3, which likely points to a read error. CDR3 DNA: TGTGCCAGCAGGCCAGACAGGGGATTTACTGAAGCTTTCTCT. This gives the protein CASRPDRGFTEAFS. V usage is TRBV12-3 or TRBV12-4 and J usage is TRBJ1-1, with 8 positions matching TRBD1. After removal of 6 bases from V and 5 bases from J, the junction contained 8 bases not matched to a gene. This CDR3 has 14 residues.

This clonotype was seen at least ten times. The J gene is TRBJ2-5, the V gene TRBV29-1; 7 bases are a match to TRBD2. With V trimmed by 4 bases and J by 4 bases, 3 bases remained unmatched. The CDR3 runs 12 residues. Per germline, CDR1 SQVTM and CDR2 ANQGSEA. The CDR3 sequence: CSVGSGGETQYF. The CDR3 coding sequence is TGCAGCGTTGGATCGGGGGGAGAGACCCAGTACTTC.

Ten or more counts support this clonotype. This chain connects TRBV11-2 to TRBJ2-5; no clear D gene. In germline, CDR1 is SGHAT, CDR2 FQNNGV. The CDR3 covers 15 residues. The V end lost 4 bases, the J end lost 1 base, and 13 bases lay between the germline ends. The CDR3 DNA reads TGTGCCAGCAGCTGGTTGGGCGGTCGCCAAGAGACCCAGTACTTC. Its protein is CASSWLGGRQETQYF. The whole variable domain, filled in from reference TRBV11-2 and TRBJ2-5, reads EAGVAQSPRYKIIEKRQSVAFWCNPISGHATLYWYQQILGQGPKLLIQFQNNGVVDDSQLPKDRFSAERLKGVDSTLKIQPAKLEDSAVYLCASSWLGGRQETQYFGPGTRLLVL.